These 22 T cell receptor beta chains originate from one sample sequenced in a study of shared clonotypes between healthy human individuals. The method was immunoSEQ multiplex PCR; TCRdb's version includes in-frame clones alone and lacks a portion of them. The sample holds about 490,000 clones; 76% are singletons and the top ten take approximately 12%. Input material: PBMCs. Source of these receptors: a middle-aged woman in good health. Some clones in this sample may be carry-over from other donors' samples.

The chain is built from TRBV19 and TRBJ1-2; TRBD1 is a possible D gene (6 bases). The CDR3 sequence is 14 residues long. Trimming removed 5 bases from V and 0 bases from J, with 10 bases in between. Germline CDR1 LNHDA, CDR2 SQIVND (reference sequence). The CDR3 reads CASSAQGTNYGYTF. The CDR3 coding sequence is TGTGCCAGTAGTGCCCAGGGGACTAACTATGGCTACACCTTC. The variable domain in full, completed from reference TRBV19 and TRBJ1-2, reads DGGITQSPKYLFRKEGQNVTLSCEQNLNHDAMYWYRQDPGQGLRLIYYSQIVNDFQKGDIAEGYSVSREKKESFPLTVTSAQKNPTAFYLCASSAQGTNYGYTFGSGTRLTVV.

A remark on this clone: This may stem from a read error, because a much larger clone lies one nucleotide away. The chain uses TRBV6-6 and TRBJ1-5, with 10 positions matching TRBD1. Germline lookup yields CDR1 MNHNY and CDR2 SVGAGI (reference sequence). The CDR3 has 15 residues. CDR3 amino acids: CASSSRQGANQPPHF. Written as DNA, the CDR3 is TGTGCCAGCAGTTCCCGACAGGGGGCGAATCAGCCCCCGCATTTT.

This rearrangement joins TRBV28 to TRBJ2-2; D not certain. The CDR3 is 13 amino acids. Trimming left V 1 base short and J 4 bases short, with 4 bases between. CDR1 is MDHEN and CDR2 is SYDVKM in the germline V gene. The CDR3 DNA reads TGTGCCAGCAGTTTATTCGGCACCGGGGAGCTGTTTTTT. This sequence encodes CASSLFGTGELFF.

The chain combines TRBV10-3 with TRBJ1-4; possibly TRBD1 for D (5 bases). The CDR3 is 15 residues long. Trimming took off 0 bases at V and 8 bases at J, with 13 bases between the two ends. Germline V gene lookup returns CDR1 ENHRY and CDR2 SYGVKD. CDR3 in amino acids: CAISESSGSGEKLFF. CDR3 in DNA: TGTGCCATCAGTGAGTCGTCAGGGTCGGGGGAAAAACTGTTTTTT.

There are a few counts of this clone. CDR3 sequence (DNA): TGTGCCAGCAGCCAAACTAGCGGCCTTTACGAGCAGTACTTC. It yields the protein CASSQTSGLYEQYF. V usage is TRBV7-2 and J usage is TRBJ2-7, with 8 nucleotides matching TRBD2. The length of the CDR3 is 14 residues. CDR1 and CDR2 from the germline V gene are SGHTA and FQGNSA. The V segment lost 5 bases and the J segment 4 bases; nucleotides outside the gene matches: 7.

This clone has ten or more counts. V usage is TRBV5-1 and J usage is TRBJ2-1; 8 positions agree with TRBD1. Looked up from germline, CDR1 is SGHRS and CDR2 is YFSETQ. The V gene end was trimmed by 0 bases and the J gene end by 5 bases; junction bases not matched to a gene: 4. This CDR3 region has 15 residues. This CDR3 is CASSLDGQGNNEQFF. CDR3 bases: TGCGCCAGCAGCTTGGACGGACAGGGTAACAATGAGCAGTTCTTC.

The genes are TRBV7-2 and TRBJ2-2, with D unresolved. Germline V gene lookup returns CDR1 SGHTA and CDR2 FQGNSA. V was trimmed by 2 bases and J by 0 bases, leaving 7 bases between them. CDR3 length: 15 amino acids. CDR3 sequence reads: CASSLLSANTGELFF. CDR3 bases: TGTGCCAGCAGCTTATTATCTGCGAACACCGGGGAGCTGTTTTTT.

This clone appeared a single time. CDR3 in DNA: TGTGCCAGCAGTGTCCCTAGCGGGGGCAATGAGCAGTTCTTC. As protein: CASSVPSGGNEQFF. The rearrangement links TRBV7-9 to TRBJ2-1; 10 nucleotides align to TRBD2. Germline assignment: CDR1 SEHNR and CDR2 FQNEAQ (reference sequence). The ends lost 6 bases at V and 6 bases at J; junction bases unmatched: 5. CDR3 length: 14 residues.

The CDR3 protein is CASSYSRGAPEKLFF. The DNA for the CDR3 is TGTGCCAGCAGTTACTCGCGGGGGGCGCCTGAAAAACTGTTTTTT. The chain carries TRBV6-5 and TRBJ1-4, with a tentative D call TRBD1 (6 bases). The CDR3 totals 15 residues. Between the trimmed V and J ends, which lost 0 bases and 7 bases, there was a span of 12 bases. CDR1 and CDR2 from the germline V gene are MNHEY and SVGAGI.

This clone has ten or more counts. The V call is TRBV6-4, the J call TRBJ1-2; a possible D gene is TRBD1 (5 bases). V was shortened by 6 bases and J by 2 bases, with 16 bases between the two germline ends. CDR3 length: 15 residues. Germline values: CDR1 MRHNA, CDR2 SNTAGT. The DNA of the CDR3 is TGTGCCAGCAGCCCGTCGTCTGGGGCCAACTATGGCTACACCTTC. It encodes CASSPSSGANYGYTF.

In DNA form, the CDR3 reads TGTGCCAGCAGCTTGGCCGGGGCTTGGGAGCAGTTCTTC. This gives the protein CASSLAGAWEQFF. The chain couples TRBV5-6 to TRBJ2-1; either TRBD1 or TRBD2 may fit D (5 bases each). The CDR3 is 13 residues long. V lost 0 bases and J 10 bases, leaving 11 bases between the germline ends. The germline CDR1 and CDR2 sequences are SGHDT and YYEEEE.

This clone has just one count. The V call is TRBV18, the J call TRBJ1-5; tentatively, D is TRBD1 (5 bases). The V gene's germline CDR1 is KGHSH and CDR2 LQKENI. V lost 3 bases to trimming and J lost 4 bases, with 10 bases between them. This CDR3 is built from 14 residues. The CDR3 loop is CASSPGAGNQPQHF. Written as DNA, the CDR3 is TGTGCCAGCTCACCTGGGGCAGGAAATCAGCCCCAGCATTTT.

J is TRBJ2-5 and V is TRBV7-3, with D unclear. The germline gives CDR1 SGHTA, CDR2 FQGTGA. Trimming stripped 5 bases from V and 5 bases from J, with 12 bases between. The CDR3 consists of 13 residues. The CDR3 DNA reads TGTGCCAGCAGCCGACGGATTTTGGAGACCCAGTACTTC. This translates into CASSRRILETQYF.

J is TRBJ1-4 and V is TRBV19, with D possibly TRBD1 on 5 matching bases. V was pared by 4 bases and J by 8 bases, with 14 bases between. Germline loops: CDR1 LNHDA, CDR2 SQIVND (reference sequence). The CDR3 spans 14 residues. CDR3 DNA: TGTGCCAGTAGTACGGGGACCCTTCAGGAAAAACTGTTTTTT. Its protein product is CASSTGTLQEKLFF.

This clone was picked up one time. This chain uses TRBV19 with TRBJ2-1; D remains unclear. The germline V gene encodes CDR1 LNHDA and CDR2 SQIVND (reference sequence). V lost 5 bases and J 7 bases, leaving 9 bases between the germline ends. This CDR3 has 12 amino acids. The CDR3 DNA reads as TGTGCCAGTAGTCCTGGGGTAAATGAGCAGTTCTTC. This gives the protein CASSPGVNEQFF.

The chain has TRBV7-3 and TRBJ2-1, with 14 bases identical to TRBD2. The CDR3 extends over 15 amino acids. CDR1 is SGHTA and CDR2 is FQGTGA in the germline V gene. The J segment lost 10 bases and the V segment lost 6 bases, leaving 8 bases of the junction unmatched. The CDR3 DNA is TGTGCCAGCAGACAAGCCGGGACTAGCGGGGGAGAGCAGTTCTTC. It specifies CASRQAGTSGGEQFF.

This chain links TRBV5-4 with TRBJ1-1, with D possibly being TRBD1 (5 bases). Germline assignment: CDR1 SGHNT and CDR2 YYREEE (reference sequence). V was clipped by 0 bases and J by 0 bases, with 12 bases between them. The CDR3 has 16 residues. The CDR3 here is CASSLAHGALNTEAFF. The CDR3 DNA sequence: TGTGCCAGCAGCTTGGCCCATGGGGCTTTGAACACTGAAGCTTTCTTT.

This clone was detected many times. The chain couples TRBV25-1 to TRBJ2-5; TRBD1 matches 8 bases. The CDR3 totals 15 residues. Per germline, CDR1 MGHDK and CDR2 SYGVNS. V dropped 2 bases and J dropped 3; count of bases not matched to a gene: 5. The CDR3 loop is CASSEGQGAEETQYF. DNA for the CDR3: TGTGCCAGCAGTGAAGGCCAGGGGGCCGAAGAGACCCAGTACTTC.

This clone turned up a few times. The rearrangement uses TRBV29-1 and TRBJ1-1, with D unresolved. CDR3 length: 13 residues. V lost 8 bases, J lost 1 base, and 14 bases lay in between. Germline CDR1 is SQVTM and CDR2 is ANQGSEA. CDR3 region: CSSHEVSNTEAFF. CDR3 sequence (DNA): TGCAGCTCACACGAGGTCTCGAACACTGAAGCTTTCTTT.

This chain joins TRBV4-3 and TRBJ1-6; a weak D match, TRBD1 (6 bases). Germline-derived CDR1 and CDR2 are LGHNA and YSLEER. The CDR3 totals 15 residues. Deletions cut 0 bases from V and 6 bases from J, with 9 bases between. The CDR3 nucleotides read TGCGCCAGCAGCCAAGATGGGGGGGCTAATTCACCCCTCCACTTT. It yields the protein CASSQDGGANSPLHF.

The chain combines TRBV4-1 with TRBJ2-3, with D maybe TRBD1 (5 bases). The V and J ends lost 1 base and 6 bases respectively, with 17 bases between them. This CDR3 has 16 residues. The germline CDR1 and CDR2 sequences are MGHRA and YSYEKL. The CDR3 here is CASSQVTTGFADTQYF. The CDR3 coding sequence is TGCGCCAGCAGCCAAGTTACTACAGGTTTCGCCGATACGCAGTATTTT.

The CDR3 sequence is CASSLVGGRVTDTQYF. The CDR3 bases are TGCGCCAGCAGCTTGGTTGGCGGGAGGGTCACAGATACGCAGTATTTT. This chain uses TRBV5-1 with TRBJ2-3; 9 bases match TRBD2. The germline gives CDR1 SGHRS, CDR2 YFSETQ. Trimming removed 0 bases from V and 2 bases from J; junction bases left unmatched: 4. The length of the CDR3 is 16 residues. Looking up the rest from reference TRBV5-1 and TRBJ2-3 gives the full variable domain: KAGVTQTPRYLIKTRGQQVTLSCSPISGHRSVSWYQQTPGQGLQFLFEYFSETQRNKGNFPGRFSGRQFSNSRSEMNVSTLELGDSALYLCASSLVGGRVTDTQYFGPGTRLTVL.